Listed below are T cell receptor beta chains from one sample, sequenced in a study of naive and memory T cell subsets. One entry per CDR3 protein, called by TCRdb with MiXCR from the UMI-ligation and nested PCR reads. The sample carries over 25,000 distinct CDR3 sequences, roughly 18% recorded once. The sample consisted of effector memory CD4+ T cells from blood. Receptor source: a human donor in good health. Each CDR3 is given with its conserved first and last residue. A D gene is named only where the DNA matches it firmly. Size values are once, few and many counts, or a class for expanded clones, and some rows have none.

j_call | d_call | v_call | clone_size | cdr3_nt | cdr3_aa
TRBJ2-1 | . | TRBV11-2 | many | TGTGCCAGCAGCTACTACCGACCCACAAGCATCCAGTTCTTC | CASSYYRPTSIQFF
TRBJ2-7 | . | TRBV15 | few | TGTGCCACCAGCAGAGAGCCACGTTCCTACGAGCAGTACTTC | CATSREPRSYEQYF
TRBJ1-1 | . | TRBV7-8 | . | TGTGCCAGCAGCTTTTCTATGATAGCTGAAGCTTTCTTT | CASSFSMIAEAFF
TRBJ2-1 | . | TRBV6-1 | . | TGTGCCAGCAGTGGAGGGGACTTCTTCTCCTACAATGAGCAGTTCTTC | CASSGGDFFSYNEQFF
TRBJ2-6 | . | TRBV5-1 | . | TGCGCCAGCAGCCATCAGGCGGGGTCCGATTACTCTGGGGCCAACGTCCTGACTTTC | CASSHQAGSDYSGANVLTF
TRBJ1-1 | . | TRBV28 | . | TGTGCCAGCAGTTTTACTTCGGGCAGGTCAATGAACACTGAAGCTTTCTTT | CASSFTSGRSMNTEAFF
TRBJ1-5 | . | TRBV19 | . | TGTGCCAGTAGTCCACGACTTGACCCCCAGCATTTT | CASSPRLDPQHF
TRBJ2-3 | . | TRBV12-2 | . | TGTGCAAGTCGCTTAGGGCCGGGGGCAAACACAGATACGCAGTATTTT | CASRLGPGANTDTQYF
TRBJ2-2 | . | TRBV5-1 | . | TGCGCCAGCAGGTGGCGGGACAGTTCGTCCGGGGAGCTGTTTTTT | CASRWRDSSSGELFF
TRBJ1-4 | . | TRBV6-1 | few | TGTGCCAGCAGCTACAACAGTAATGAAAAACTGTTTTTT | CASSYNSNEKLFF
TRBJ1-2 | TRBD1 | TRBV7-9 | . | TGTGCCAGCAGCTTAGGACAGGGGCACTATGGCTACACCTTC | CASSLGQGHYGYTF
TRBJ2-1 | TRBD1 | TRBV6-2/TRBV6-3 | . | TGTGCCAGCAGGCACAGGGGGCAGAGCTCCTACAATGAGCAGTTCTTC | CASRHRGQSSYNEQFF
TRBJ1-6 | . | TRBV28 | many | TGTGCCAGCAAAGCCTCGGAGGCGAATTCACCCCTCCACTTT | CASKASEANSPLHF
TRBJ2-4 | TRBD1 | TRBV11-3 | . | TGTGCCAGTTCACCTGGGACAGGGAGGGACATTCAGTACTTC | CASSPGTGRDIQYF
TRBJ1-5 | . | TRBV12-5 | few | TGTGCTAGTGGTTTGGTACACGGGGATCGCACGGTTAGCAATCAGCCCCAGCATTTT | CASGLVHGDRTVSNQPQHF